The sequence of this T cell receptor beta chain was determined in a study of shared clonotypes between healthy human individuals. General study points: Represented diversity (both genetic and exposure-history) was limited by the small number of donors.

As to this clone: The antigen is not known.

Germline lookup yields CDR1 SGHRS and CDR2 YFSETQ. V was clipped by 1 base and J by 3 bases; unmatched bases: 8. The CDR3 consists of 17 residues. Repertoires were generated with immunoSEQ multiplex PCR, while TCRdb's copy carries only in-frame clones and drops some. The table shows around 1.1 million clones, with about 72% occurring only once. Division of CD4+ cells produced a CD45RA+ naive subset and a CD45RA-negative memory subset. This TCR came from a man between 18 and 29 years old in good health. Some clones in this sample may be carry-over from other donors' samples. The chain joins TRBV5-1 to TRBJ1-1; 11 bases fit TRBD1. The specimen was memory CD4+ T cells from PBMCs. As to subset: CD45RA-negative fraction. CDR3 protein: CASSLTPPGQGDTEAFF. In DNA, the CDR3 is TGCGCCAGCAGCTTGACCCCACCGGGACAGGGGGACACTGAAGCTTTCTTT.